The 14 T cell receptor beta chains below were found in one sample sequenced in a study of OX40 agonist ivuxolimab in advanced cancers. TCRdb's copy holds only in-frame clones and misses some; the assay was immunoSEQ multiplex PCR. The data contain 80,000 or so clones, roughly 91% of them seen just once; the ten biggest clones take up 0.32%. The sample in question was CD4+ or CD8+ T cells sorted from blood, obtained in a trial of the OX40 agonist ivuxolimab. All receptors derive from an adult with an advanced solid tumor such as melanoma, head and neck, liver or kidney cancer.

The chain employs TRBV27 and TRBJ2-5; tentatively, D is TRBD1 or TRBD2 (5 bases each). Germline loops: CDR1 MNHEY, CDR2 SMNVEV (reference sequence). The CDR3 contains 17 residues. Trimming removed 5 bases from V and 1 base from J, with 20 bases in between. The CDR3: CASSLFSVPGAQETQYF. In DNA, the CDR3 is TGTGCCAGCAGTCTCTTCTCGGTCCCCGGGGCCCAAGAGACCCAGTACTTC.

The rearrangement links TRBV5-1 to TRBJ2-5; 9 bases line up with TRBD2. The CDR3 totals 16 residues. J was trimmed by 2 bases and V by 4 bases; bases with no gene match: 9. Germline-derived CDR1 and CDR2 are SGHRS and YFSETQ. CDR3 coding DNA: TGCGCCAGCAGCGTAAATAGCGGGGGTATACAAGAGACCCAGTACTTC. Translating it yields CASSVNSGGIQETQYF.

The CDR3 loop reads CASSRQRYQDEQYF. As DNA, the CDR3 is TGTGCCAGCAGTCGACAGCGTTATCAGGACGAGCAGTACTTC. J is TRBJ2-7 and V is TRBV28; a weak D match, TRBD1 (5 bases). From germline, CDR1 is MDHEN and CDR2 SYDVKM. V was clipped by 5 bases and J by 5 bases, with 16 bases between them. The CDR3 consists of 14 residues. Drawing the rest from reference TRBV28 and TRBJ2-7, the complete variable domain is DVKVTQSSRYLVKRTGEKVFLECVQDMDHENMFWYRQDPGLGLRLIYFSYDVKMKEKGDIPEGYSVSREKKERFSLILESASTNQTSMYLCASSRQRYQDEQYFGPGTRLTVT.

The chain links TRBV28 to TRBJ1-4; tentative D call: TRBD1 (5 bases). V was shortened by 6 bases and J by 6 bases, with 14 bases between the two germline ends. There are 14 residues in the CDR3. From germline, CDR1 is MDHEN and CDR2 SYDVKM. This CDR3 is CASSLGGEYEKLFF. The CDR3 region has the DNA TGTGCCAGCAGCCTGGGGGGGGAGTATGAAAAACTGTTTTTT.

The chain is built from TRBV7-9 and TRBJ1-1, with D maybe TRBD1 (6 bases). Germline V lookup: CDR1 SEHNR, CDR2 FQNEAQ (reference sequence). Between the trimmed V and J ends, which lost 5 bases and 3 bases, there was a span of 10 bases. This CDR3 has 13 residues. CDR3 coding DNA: TGTGCCAGCAGCGCAAACAGGGACACTGAAGCTTTCTTT. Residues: CASSANRDTEAFF.

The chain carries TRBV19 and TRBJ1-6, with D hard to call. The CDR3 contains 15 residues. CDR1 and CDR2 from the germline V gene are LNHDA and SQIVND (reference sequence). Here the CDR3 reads CATLSNQASNSPLHF. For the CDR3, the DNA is TGTGCGACCCTGAGCAACCAGGCGAGTAATTCACCCCTCCACTTT.

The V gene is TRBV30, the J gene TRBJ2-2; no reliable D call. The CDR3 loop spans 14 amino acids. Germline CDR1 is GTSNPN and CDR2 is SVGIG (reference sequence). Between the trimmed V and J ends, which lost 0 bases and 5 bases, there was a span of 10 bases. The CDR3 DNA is TGTGCCTGGAGTGTACTTTCGCAAACCGGGGAGCTGTTTTTT. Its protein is CAWSVLSQTGELFF.

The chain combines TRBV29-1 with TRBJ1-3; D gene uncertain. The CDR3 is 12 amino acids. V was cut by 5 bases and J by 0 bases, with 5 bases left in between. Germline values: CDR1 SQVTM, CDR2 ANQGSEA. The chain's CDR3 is CSVQNSGNTIYF. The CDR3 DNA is TGCAGCGTTCAAAACTCTGGAAACACCATATATTTT.

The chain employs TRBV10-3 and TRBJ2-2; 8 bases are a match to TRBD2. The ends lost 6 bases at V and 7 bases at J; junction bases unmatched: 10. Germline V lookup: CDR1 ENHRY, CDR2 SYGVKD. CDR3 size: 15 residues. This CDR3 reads CAIRQIAGLNGELFF. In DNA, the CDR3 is TGTGCCATCAGACAGATAGCGGGATTGAACGGGGAGCTGTTTTTT.

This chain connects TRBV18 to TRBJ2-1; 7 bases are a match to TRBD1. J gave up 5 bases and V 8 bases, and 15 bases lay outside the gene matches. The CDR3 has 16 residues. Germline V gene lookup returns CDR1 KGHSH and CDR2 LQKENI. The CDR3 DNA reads TGTGCCAGCCCCACAGGGGTAGCGCCCACCAACAATGAGCAGTTCTTC. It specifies CASPTGVAPTNNEQFF. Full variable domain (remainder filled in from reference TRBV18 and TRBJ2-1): NAGVMQNPRHLVRRRGQEARLRCSPMKGHSHVYWYRQLPEEGLKFMVYLQKENIIDESGMPKERFSAEFPKEGPSILRIQQVVRGDSAAYFCASPTGVAPTNNEQFFGPGTRLTVL.

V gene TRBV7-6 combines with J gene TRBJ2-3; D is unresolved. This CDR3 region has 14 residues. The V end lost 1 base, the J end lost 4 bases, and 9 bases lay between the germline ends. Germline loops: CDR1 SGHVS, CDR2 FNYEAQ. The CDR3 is CASSLGQSADTQYF. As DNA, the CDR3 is TGTGCCAGCAGCTTAGGGCAGTCGGCAGATACGCAGTATTTT.

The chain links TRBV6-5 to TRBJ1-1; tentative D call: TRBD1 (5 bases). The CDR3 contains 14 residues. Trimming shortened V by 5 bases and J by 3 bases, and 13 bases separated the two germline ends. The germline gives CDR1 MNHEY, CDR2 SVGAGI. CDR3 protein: CASSRQYYYTEAFF. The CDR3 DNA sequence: TGTGCCAGCAGTCGACAGTATTATTACACTGAAGCTTTCTTT.

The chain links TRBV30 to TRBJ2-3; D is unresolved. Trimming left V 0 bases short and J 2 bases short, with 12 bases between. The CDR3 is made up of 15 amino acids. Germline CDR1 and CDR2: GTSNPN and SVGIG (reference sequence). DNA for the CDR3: TGTGCCTGGAGTGTTTACGGGCCCAACACAGATACGCAGTATTTT. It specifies CAWSVYGPNTDTQYF. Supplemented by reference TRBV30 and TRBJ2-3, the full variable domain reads SQTIHQWPATLVQPVGSPLSLECTVEGTSNPNLYWYRQAAGRGLQLLFYSVGIGQISSEVPQNLSASRPQDRQFILSSKKLLLSDSGFYLCAWSVYGPNTDTQYFGPGTRLTVL.

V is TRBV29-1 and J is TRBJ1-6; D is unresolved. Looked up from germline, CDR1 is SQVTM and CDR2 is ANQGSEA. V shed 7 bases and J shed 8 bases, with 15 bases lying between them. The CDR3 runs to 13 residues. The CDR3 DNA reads TGCAGCGCCACCGAGGGCTTGGATTCACCCCTCCACTTT. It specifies CSATEGLDSPLHF.